A selection of T cell receptor beta chains follows, all from one sample in a study of cytomegalovirus exposure and HLA in healthy donors. The method was immunoSEQ multiplex PCR; TCRdb's version includes in-frame clones alone and lacks a portion of them. Of more than 85,000 clones in the sample, roughly two thirds were seen once. Sequenced: PBMCs. These receptor sequences come from a young woman in good health and CMV-seronegative. Both conserved end residues are part of each CDR3. D genes are given only for firm matches. Size tells how often a clone was seen (once, few, many) or the class of an expanded clone, and some rows leave it out.

d_gene: TRBD2
v_gene: TRBV19
abundance: .
j_gene: TRBJ2-3
len: 13
CDR3aa: CATKVGGADTQYF
CDR3nt: TGTGCCACCAAAGTGGGGGGGGCAGATACGCAGTATTTT

d_gene: .
v_gene: TRBV5-4
abundance: .
j_gene: TRBJ2-7
len: 15
CDR3aa: CASSLEFSSGYEQYF
CDR3nt: TGTGCCAGCAGCTTGGAGTTCTCGTCAGGGTACGAGCAGTACTTC

d_gene: TRBD2
v_gene: TRBV6-6
abundance: .
j_gene: TRBJ2-1
len: 14
CDR3aa: CASSWGTTSNEQFF
CDR3nt: TGTGCCAGCAGTTGGGGGACTACCTCCAATGAGCAGTTCTTC

d_gene: TRBD2
v_gene: TRBV19
abundance: .
j_gene: TRBJ2-3
len: 16
CDR3aa: CASKSPSGVRPDTQYF
CDR3nt: TGTGCCAGTAAAAGTCCTAGCGGGGTTCGCCCAGATACGCAGTATTTT

d_gene: .
v_gene: TRBV5-6
abundance: .
j_gene: TRBJ1-1
len: 15
CDR3aa: CASSFPQGWGTEAFF
CDR3nt: TGTGCCAGCAGCTTTCCACAGGGATGGGGCACTGAAGCTTTCTTT

d_gene: .
v_gene: TRBV30
abundance: .
j_gene: TRBJ2-7
len: 12
CDR3aa: CAHGLPSYEQYF
CDR3nt: TGTGCCCACGGACTACCTTCCTACGAGCAGTACTTC

d_gene: TRBD2
v_gene: TRBV28
abundance: .
j_gene: TRBJ2-1
len: 15
CDR3aa: CASITSGRSNDEQFF
CDR3nt: TGTGCCAGCATCACTAGCGGGAGGTCAAATGATGAGCAGTTCTTC

d_gene: .
v_gene: TRBV21-1
abundance: once
j_gene: TRBJ2-3
len: 17
CDR3aa: CASSPPGYLPSTDTQYF
CDR3nt: TGTGCCAGCAGCCCCCCGGGGTACTTGCCTAGCACAGATACGCAGTATTTT

d_gene: .
v_gene: TRBV19
abundance: few
j_gene: TRBJ2-3
len: 14
CDR3aa: CASTTGASTDTQYF
CDR3nt: TGTGCCAGTACGACAGGAGCTAGCACAGATACGCAGTATTTT

d_gene: .
v_gene: TRBV7-9
abundance: .
j_gene: TRBJ1-2
len: 12
CDR3aa: CASGADFYGYTF
CDR3nt: TGTGCCAGCGGGGCAGATTTTTATGGCTACACCTTC

d_gene: TRBD1
v_gene: TRBV6-1
abundance: few
j_gene: TRBJ1-3
len: 15
CDR3aa: CASSGGTVIGNTIYF
CDR3nt: TGTGCCAGCAGTGGGGGGACAGTAATAGGAAACACCATATATTTT

d_gene: .
v_gene: TRBV12-5
abundance: .
j_gene: TRBJ1-4
len: 15
CDR3aa: CASGSPSGGGEKLFF
CDR3nt: TGTGCTAGTGGTTCCCCGTCGGGGGGGGGAGAAAAACTGTTTTTT

d_gene: TRBD2
v_gene: TRBV14
abundance: once
j_gene: TRBJ2-1
len: 15
CDR3aa: CASSQGSGRRNEQFF
CDR3nt: TGTGCCAGCAGCCAAGGTAGCGGGAGGAGGAATGAGCAGTTCTTC

d_gene: .
v_gene: TRBV7-2
abundance: .
j_gene: TRBJ1-1
len: 15
CDR3aa: CASSLVPGPGAEAFF
CDR3nt: TGTGCCAGCAGCTTAGTACCGGGACCAGGGGCTGAAGCTTTCTTT

d_gene: TRBD1
v_gene: TRBV4-1
abundance: few
j_gene: TRBJ1-1
len: 13
CDR3aa: CASSQRRQGEAFF
CDR3nt: TGCGCCAGCAGCCAACGCCGACAGGGGGAAGCTTTCTTT

d_gene: .
v_gene: TRBV5-1
abundance: .
j_gene: TRBJ2-3
len: 15
CDR3aa: CASSLGLGLAGTQYF
CDR3nt: TGCGCCAGCAGCTTGGGACTAGGTTTGGCGGGTACGCAGTATTTT

d_gene: TRBD2
v_gene: TRBV5-1
abundance: .
j_gene: TRBJ2-1
len: 13
CDR3aa: CASTGTRGDEQFF
CDR3nt: TGCGCCAGCACCGGGACTCGGGGGGATGAGCAGTTCTTC

d_gene: TRBD1
v_gene: TRBV7-3
abundance: once
j_gene: TRBJ1-1
len: 14
CDR3aa: CASSSGTGNTEAFF
CDR3nt: TGTGCCAGCAGCTCGGGGACAGGGAACACTGAAGCTTTCTTT

d_gene: TRBD1
v_gene: TRBV6-6
abundance: .
j_gene: TRBJ1-4
len: 14
CDR3aa: CASRETGGIEKLFF
CDR3nt: TGTGCCAGCAGGGAGACAGGGGGTATTGAAAAACTGTTTTTT

d_gene: .
v_gene: TRBV7-8
abundance: .
j_gene: TRBJ2-7
len: 16
CDR3aa: CASSLTKGRVGYEQYF
CDR3nt: TGTGCCAGCAGCTTAACGAAGGGCAGGGTTGGGTACGAGCAGTACTTC

d_gene: TRBD2
v_gene: TRBV18
abundance: .
j_gene: TRBJ2-1
len: 14
CDR3aa: CASSPIAGDNEQFF
CDR3nt: TGTGCCAGCTCACCAATAGCGGGAGACAATGAGCAGTTCTTC

d_gene: TRBD1
v_gene: TRBV18
abundance: .
j_gene: TRBJ2-7
len: 13
CDR3aa: CASSPGQGHEQYF
CDR3nt: TGTGCCAGCTCACCGGGACAGGGACACGAGCAGTACTTC

d_gene: TRBD1
v_gene: TRBV19
abundance: .
j_gene: TRBJ1-6
len: 13
CDR3aa: CASQTGWVSPLHF
CDR3nt: TGTGCCAGTCAGACAGGGTGGGTTTCACCCCTCCACTTT

d_gene: .
v_gene: TRBV19
abundance: once
j_gene: TRBJ1-4
len: 14
CDR3aa: CASTMAGPNEKLFF
CDR3nt: TGTGCCAGCACCATGGCAGGTCCTAATGAAAAACTGTTTTTT

d_gene: .
v_gene: TRBV11-2
abundance: .
j_gene: TRBJ1-1
len: 14
CDR3aa: CASSLVGGNTEAFF
CDR3nt: TGTGCCAGCAGCTTAGTAGGGGGGAACACTGAAGCTTTCTTT

d_gene: TRBD1
v_gene: TRBV10-2
abundance: .
j_gene: TRBJ2-2
len: 15
CDR3aa: CASSGQGAQAGELFF
CDR3nt: TGCGCCAGCAGTGGTCAGGGGGCGCAGGCCGGGGAGCTGTTTTTT

d_gene: .
v_gene: TRBV2
abundance: few
j_gene: TRBJ1-3
len: 16
CDR3aa: CASTTPDRFSGNTIYF
CDR3nt: TGTGCCAGCACCACCCCTGATAGATTCTCTGGAAACACCATATATTTT

d_gene: .
v_gene: TRBV27
abundance: .
j_gene: TRBJ2-1
len: 14
CDR3aa: CASSFRRTGDEQFF
CDR3nt: TGTGCCAGCAGTTTCCGCCGGACTGGGGATGAGCAGTTCTTC

d_gene: TRBD1
v_gene: TRBV28
abundance: few
j_gene: TRBJ2-7
len: 14
CDR3aa: CASSFAGQGYEQYF
CDR3nt: TGTGCCAGCAGTTTCGCTGGACAGGGCTACGAGCAGTACTTC

d_gene: TRBD1
v_gene: TRBV30
abundance: .
j_gene: TRBJ2-5
len: 15
CDR3aa: CAWSVGQGEGETQYF
CDR3nt: TGTGCCTGGAGTGTAGGGCAGGGGGAAGGGGAGACCCAGTACTTC

d_gene: TRBD1
v_gene: TRBV6-5
abundance: .
j_gene: TRBJ1-6
len: 15
CDR3aa: CASSYSGDRGSPLHF
CDR3nt: TGTGCCAGCAGTTACTCGGGGGACAGGGGTTCACCCCTCCACTTT

d_gene: .
v_gene: TRBV7-2
abundance: .
j_gene: TRBJ2-3
len: 14
CDR3aa: CASSLMEGVDTQYF
CDR3nt: TGTGCCAGCAGCTTAATGGAGGGCGTGGATACGCAGTATTTT

d_gene: .
v_gene: TRBV4-1
abundance: .
j_gene: TRBJ2-5
len: 14
CDR3aa: CASSQGDSQETQYF
CDR3nt: TGCGCCAGCAGCCAAGGAGACAGCCAAGAGACCCAGTACTTC

d_gene: .
v_gene: TRBV7-6
abundance: .
j_gene: TRBJ2-7
len: 14
CDR3aa: CASSYGVASYEQYF
CDR3nt: TGTGCCAGCAGCTATGGCGTTGCTAGCTACGAGCAGTACTTC

d_gene: .
v_gene: TRBV6-4
abundance: .
j_gene: TRBJ2-3
len: 15
CDR3aa: CASSDGSGSTDTQYF
CDR3nt: TGTGCCAGCAGTGACGGTAGCGGTAGCACAGATACGCAGTATTTT

d_gene: .
v_gene: TRBV28
abundance: .
j_gene: TRBJ1-2
len: 16
CDR3aa: CASSFRGSEGLYGYTF
CDR3nt: TGTGCCAGCAGCTTTCGGGGTTCGGAGGGTCTCTATGGCTACACCTTC

d_gene: .
v_gene: TRBV2
abundance: .
j_gene: TRBJ2-7
len: 17
CDR3aa: CASSVLVGLGRYYEQYF
CDR3nt: TGTGCCAGCAGTGTGTTGGTAGGTTTGGGCCGATACTACGAGCAGTACTTC

d_gene: .
v_gene: TRBV15
abundance: .
j_gene: TRBJ2-1
len: 14
CDR3aa: CATSRDRLANEQFF
CDR3nt: TGTGCCACCAGCAGAGATCGTCTAGCCAATGAGCAGTTCTTC

d_gene: .
v_gene: TRBV30
abundance: .
j_gene: TRBJ2-7
len: 11
CDR3aa: CAWRVGGEQYF
CDR3nt: TGTGCCTGGAGGGTCGGCGGGGAGCAGTACTTC

d_gene: .
v_gene: TRBV7-9
abundance: .
j_gene: TRBJ1-1
len: 14
CDR3aa: CASSYGGLTQIAFF
CDR3nt: TGTGCCAGCAGCTACGGGGGGTTAACTCAAATAGCTTTCTTT